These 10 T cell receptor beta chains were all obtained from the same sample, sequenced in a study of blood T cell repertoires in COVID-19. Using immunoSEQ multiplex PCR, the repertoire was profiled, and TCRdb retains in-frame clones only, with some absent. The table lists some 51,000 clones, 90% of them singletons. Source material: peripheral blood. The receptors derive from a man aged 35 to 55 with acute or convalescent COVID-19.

The CDR3 sequence: CASSRSPGGEVLHF. The CDR3 DNA follows: TGTGCCAGCAGCCGTTCGCCGGGGGGCGAGGTACTCCACTTT. The genes are TRBV6-5 and TRBJ1-6; D is perhaps TRBD1 (6 bases). V was pared by 6 bases and J by 16 bases, with 22 bases between. In germline, CDR1 is MNHEY, CDR2 SVGAGI. The CDR3 length is 14 residues.

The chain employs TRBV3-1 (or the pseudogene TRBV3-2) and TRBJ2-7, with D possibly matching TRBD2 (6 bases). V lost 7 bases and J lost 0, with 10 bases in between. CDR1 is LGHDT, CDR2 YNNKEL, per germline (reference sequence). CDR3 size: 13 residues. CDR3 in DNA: TGTGCCAGCACCATAGCGGACTCCTACGAGCAGTACTTC. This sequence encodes CASTIADSYEQYF.

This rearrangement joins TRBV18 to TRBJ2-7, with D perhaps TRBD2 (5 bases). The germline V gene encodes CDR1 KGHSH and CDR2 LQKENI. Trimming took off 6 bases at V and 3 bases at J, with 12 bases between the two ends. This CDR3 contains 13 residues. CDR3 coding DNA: TGTGCCAGCTCGCCCGGACTTCTCTACGAGCAGTACTTC. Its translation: CASSPGLLYEQYF.

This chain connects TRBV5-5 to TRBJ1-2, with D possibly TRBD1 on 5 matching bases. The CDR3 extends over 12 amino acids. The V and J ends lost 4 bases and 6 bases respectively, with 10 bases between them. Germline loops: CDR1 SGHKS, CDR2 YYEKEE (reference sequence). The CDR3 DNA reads TGTGCCAGCAGCCCGGAGGGGCATGGCTACACCTTC. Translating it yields CASSPEGHGYTF.

This CDR3 is CASSEYGGSFMWAETQYF. For the CDR3, the DNA is TGTGCCAGCAGTGAATACGGCGGGAGTTTTATGTGGGCGGAGACCCAGTACTTC. The chain links TRBV25-1 to TRBJ2-5, with 7 positions matching TRBD2. Germline CDR1 reads MGHDK; CDR2 reads SYGVNS. CDR3 length: 18 amino acids. Germline trimming cut 0 bases from V and 5 bases from J; bases unmatched to any gene: 15. The complete variable domain, with remaining parts taken from reference TRBV25-1 and TRBJ2-5, reads EADIYQTPRYLVIGTGKKITLECSQTMGHDKMYWYQQDPGMELHLIHYSYGVNSTEKGDLSSESTVSRIRTEHFPLTLESARPSHTSQYLCASSEYGGSFMWAETQYFGPGTRLLVL.

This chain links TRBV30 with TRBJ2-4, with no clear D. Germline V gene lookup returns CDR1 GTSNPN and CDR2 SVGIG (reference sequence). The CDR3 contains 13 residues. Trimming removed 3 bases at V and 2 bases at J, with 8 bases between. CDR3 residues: CAWSRSPKNIQYF. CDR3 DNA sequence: TGTGCCTGGAGCCGGAGTCCCAAAAACATTCAGTACTTC.

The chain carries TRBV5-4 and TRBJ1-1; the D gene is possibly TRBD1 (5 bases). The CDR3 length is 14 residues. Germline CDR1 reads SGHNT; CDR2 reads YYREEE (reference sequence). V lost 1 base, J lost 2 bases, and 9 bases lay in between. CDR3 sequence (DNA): TGTGCCAGCAGCTTGATCAGGGAAAACACTGAAGCTTTCTTT. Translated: CASSLIRENTEAFF.

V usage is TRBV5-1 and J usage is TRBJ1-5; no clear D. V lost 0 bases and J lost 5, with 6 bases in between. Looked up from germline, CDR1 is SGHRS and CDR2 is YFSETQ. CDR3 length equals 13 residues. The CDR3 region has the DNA TGCGCCAGCAGCTTGGGTCCGGATCAGCCCCAGCATTTT. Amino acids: CASSLGPDQPQHF.

In nucleotides, the CDR3 is TGTGCCTGGAAATCAGGACAGGGTGGATATGGCTACACCTTC. Its protein product is CAWKSGQGGYGYTF. The rearrangement uses TRBV30 and TRBJ1-2; 8 bases match TRBD1. The CDR3 is made up of 14 amino acids. J lost 5 bases, V lost 4 bases, and 9 bases had no gene match. The germline V gene has CDR1 GTSNPN and CDR2 SVGIG (reference sequence). The entire variable domain, with the rest obtained from reference TRBV30 and TRBJ1-2, is as follows: SQTIHQWPATLVQPVGSPLSLECTVEGTSNPNLYWYRQAAGRGLQLLFYSVGIGQISSEVPQNLSASRPQDRQFILSSKKLLLSDSGFYLCAWKSGQGGYGYTFGSGTRLTVV.

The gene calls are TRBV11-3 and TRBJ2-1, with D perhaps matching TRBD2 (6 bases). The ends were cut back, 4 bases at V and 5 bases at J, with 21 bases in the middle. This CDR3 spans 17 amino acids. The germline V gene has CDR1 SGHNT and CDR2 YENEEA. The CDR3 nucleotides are TGTGCCAGCAGCTCTTTCGACCGGTGGCGGGACGACAATGAGCAGTTCTTC. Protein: CASSSFDRWRDDNEQFF.